This T cell receptor beta chain was sequenced in a study of blood T cell repertoires in COVID-19. Study information: The cDNA or gDNA used as material had been derived from T cells, B-cell-depleted T cells, or PBMCs.

Measured with immunoSEQ multiplex PCR; TCRdb has only the in-frame clones, and not every one. The sample shows 330,000 or so clones, over 75% of them seen only once. With V trimmed by 6 bases and J by 6 bases, 6 bases remained unmatched. This CDR3 region has 13 residues. Germline values: CDR1 MDHEN, CDR2 SYDVKM. Assignment of participants to cohorts was predicated upon participant-reported clinical history. Recovery meant two consecutive negative NP/OP PCR tests, professional clearance, or resolved symptoms. The sequenced material came from PBMCs or T cells enriched from blood (not recorded which). This clonotype was sampled from a woman in her twenties or thirties who had recovered from COVID-19. This chain joins TRBV28 and TRBJ1-1; TRBD1 agrees at 8 bases. The CDR3, as DNA: TGTGCCAGCAGCCAAGGACAGGGCGCTGAAGCTTTCTTT. It encodes CASSQGQGAEAFF.